This T cell receptor beta chain was sequenced during a study of blood T cell repertoires in COVID-19. Study in general: T cells, B-cell-depleted T cells, or PBMCs supplied cDNA or gDNA.

Assay used: immunoSEQ multiplex PCR; TCRdb lists only in-frame clones, some missing. The table lists roughly 160,000 clones, more than 75% of them singletons. With 6 bases clipped from V and 6 bases from J, the junction kept 11 bases outside the gene matches. Germline V gene lookup returns CDR1 MNHEY and CDR2 SVGEGT. CDR3 length: 15 residues. Patients at the Seattle site were enrolled during active infection and followed longitudinally. This clonotype originated in a woman aged 80 or older with COVID-19, enrolled during active disease. The chain employs TRBV6-2 or TRBV6-3 and TRBJ2-1; TRBD2 matches at 7 bases. The sequencing sample was made of peripheral blood. CDR3: CASSEAGWGANEQFF. CDR3 DNA sequence: TGTGCCAGCAGCGAAGCGGGATGGGGAGCCAATGAGCAGTTCTTC.